The 5 T cell receptor beta chains presented below share a single source sample, sequenced in a study of beta chain features in type 1 diabetes. General study findings and limits: Moderately but significantly shorter TCRB CDR3s were found in Type 1 diabetes patients in all four CD4+ subsets.

Expressed TCRB transcripts were sequenced because the entire RNA isolate underwent reverse transcription. This table comes from immunoSEQ multiplex PCR, and its TCRdb copy is limited to in-frame clones, with some not included. The table lists about 370,000 clones, about 10% of them singletons. Their cognate antigens are unknown. Material for sequencing was central memory CD4+ T cells from blood. These receptors all come from a man aged 25-45 years with type 1 diabetes.

The J gene is TRBJ2-5, the V gene TRBV19, with D perhaps given as TRBD1 or TRBD2 (5 bases each). Per germline, CDR1 LNHDA and CDR2 SQIVND (reference sequence). The CDR3 covers 14 residues. Between the trimmed V and J ends, which lost 4 bases and 5 bases, there was a span of 14 bases. CDR3 coding DNA: TGTGCCAGTAGTAAGGACATGGGACGGGAGACCCAGTACTTC. It is translated as CASSKDMGRETQYF.

The V and J genes are TRBV6-1 and TRBJ2-7; D ambiguous. The CDR3 spans 14 residues. Germline CDR1 MNHNS, CDR2 SASEGT. Deletions cut 8 bases from V and 3 bases from J, with 17 bases between. The CDR3 region is CASHSRNGDYEQYF. The CDR3 DNA sequence: TGTGCCAGCCACTCCCGGAACGGAGACTACGAGCAGTACTTC.

In its sample, this clone was seen a few times. The J gene is TRBJ2-1, the V gene TRBV19, with 9 bases matching TRBD2. Per germline, CDR1 LNHDA and CDR2 SQIVND (reference sequence). V shed 5 bases, J shed 3 bases, and the junction held 5 bases outside the gene matches. The CDR3 runs 15 residues. The DNA for the CDR3 is TGTGCCAGTAGTTTCGGGACTAGCAGCTACAATGAGCAGTTCTTC. Its translation is CASSFGTSSYNEQFF.

For this clone: This may come from a read error, since a much larger clone is one base off. This chain joins TRBV7-8 and TRBJ2-5; the match to TRBD1 covers 8 bases. The CDR3 spans 13 residues. Losses at the gene ends were 3 bases for V and 3 bases for J; bases not matched to a gene: 0. Looked up from germline, CDR1 is SGHVS and CDR2 is FQNEAQ. CDR3 in amino acids: CASSLDREETQYF. DNA of the CDR3: TGTGCCAGCAGCTTGGACAGGGAAGAGACCCAGTACTTC.

This sequence joins TRBV27 and TRBJ2-5, with D perhaps given as TRBD1 or TRBD2 (7 bases each). CDR1 and CDR2 from the germline V gene are MNHEY and SMNVEV (reference sequence). There are 12 residues in the CDR3. The V end lost 5 bases, the J end lost 7 bases, and 11 bases lay between the germline ends. The DNA for the CDR3 is TGTGCCAGCAGTACCAGGGGGGGGACCCAGTACTTC. Its translation is CASSTRGGTQYF.